The clone carrying this T cell receptor beta chain was detected a few times. Its antigen remains unidentified. Primers: 60 Vbeta forward and 13 Jbeta reverse. Libraries were prepared by immunoSEQ multiplex PCR; TCRdb keeps only in-frame clonotypes and omits some of them. The sample contains 70,000 to 100,000 clones, about four fifths of which appear only once. This sample was taken from a study of cytomegalovirus exposure and HLA in healthy donors. Points from the study as a whole: An apparent linkage of common viral pathogens to several of the most significant clusters emerged in a later analysis. In a later analysis, the majority of CMV-associated beta chains seemingly showed HLA restriction. In a later analysis, across HLA loci, associated TCR counts were highest for DRB1, lowest for HLA-C.

The germline V gene encodes CDR1 SGHTA and CDR2 FQGTGA. V was cut by 3 bases and J by 0 bases, with 6 bases left in between. The CDR3 covers 14 residues. The rearrangement links TRBV7-3 to TRBJ1-3; D gene unclear. The sequence derives from a man in his forties or fifties in good health and CMV-seropositive. Sequenced sample: PBMCs. CDR3 residues: CASSLGSSGNTIYF. CDR3 in DNA: TGTGCCAGCAGCTTGGGGAGCTCTGGAAACACCATATATTTT.